This T cell receptor (beta chain) is drawn from a study of STAT5B mutations in CD4+ large granular lymphocyte leukemia. Study-level results: No patients shared main leukemic clonotypes, though around 24% appeared at low frequency elsewhere. TRBV06-family usage was enriched in top patient clones (8/27) versus controls (2/35). Data were not HLA-matched across samples.

In regard to this clone: What it binds is not known.

Authors' data handling: Lowest detectable productive clonotype frequency was 2.59 x 10-5. Profiled with immunoSEQ multiplex PCR; TCRdb holds only in-frame clones, not every one. V and J calls and clone size are those listed in that table; D and trimming were worked out from the DNA. The data contain 20,000 or so clones, roughly 77% of them singletons. This CDR3 has 21 amino acids. V lost 3 bases and J 6 bases, leaving 32 bases between the germline ends. Germline CDR1 is MNHEY and CDR2 is SMNVEV (reference sequence). The sample was CD4+ T cells from blood buffy coats. The J gene is TRBJ1-4, the V gene TRBV27; a possible D gene is TRBD1 (5 bases). This receptor was taken from a human donor in good health. Here the CDR3 reads CASSLTAHYPGVVRRDEKLFF. CDR3 sequence (DNA): TGTGCCAGCAGTTTGACAGCGCACTACCCGGGAGTGGTCCGACGAGATGAAAAACTGTTTTTT.